These 18 T cell receptor beta chains originate from one sample sequenced in a study of blood T cells in healthy people across ages. Primed by a sample-barcoded 5' primer and a J-beta primer mix, a second PCR proceeded for about 7 to 11 cycles. TCRdb itself ran the 5' RACE reads through MiXCR, one entry per CDR3 protein. The table records about 640,000 distinct CDR3 sequences, roughly 53% of them present only once. The specimen was blood. Source of these receptors: a man aged 55-75 years in good health.

This clonotype was detected only a few times. V is TRBV7-2 and J is TRBJ1-2; D call uncertain. The ends were cut back, 5 bases at V and 0 bases at J, with 10 bases in the middle. The CDR3 contains 14 residues. Germline assignment: CDR1 SGHTA and CDR2 FQGNSA. CDR3 sequence reads: CASSQRRANYGYTF. The CDR3 nucleotides read TGTGCCAGCAGCCAACGACGGGCTAACTATGGCTACACCTTC.

The chain carries TRBV20-1 and TRBJ2-5; the match to TRBD2 covers 13 bases. This CDR3 is 18 amino acids long. The junction had 12 bases not matched to a gene; V was cut back by 5 bases and J by 0 bases. In germline, CDR1 is DFQATT, CDR2 SNEGSKA (reference sequence). The CDR3 nucleotides are TGCAGTGCTGCCCTGGGACTAGCGGGGAGAATCAACCAAGAGACCCAGTACTTC. Amino acids: CSAALGLAGRINQETQYF.

This chain links TRBV5-1 with TRBJ2-1, with TRBD2 matching 9 bases. The CDR3 extends over 16 amino acids. Per germline, CDR1 SGHRS and CDR2 YFSETQ. Losses at the gene ends were 3 bases for V and 3 bases for J; bases not matched to a gene: 7. The CDR3 sequence is CASSSGGGGVYNEQFF. DNA for the CDR3: TGCGCCAGCAGCTCTGGGGGCGGGGGGGTCTACAATGAGCAGTTCTTC. Full variable domain (remainder filled in from reference TRBV5-1 and TRBJ2-1): KAGVTQTPRYLIKTRGQQVTLSCSPISGHRSVSWYQQTPGQGLQFLFEYFSETQRNKGNFPGRFSGRQFSNSRSEMNVSTLELGDSALYLCASSSGGGGVYNEQFFGPGTRLTVL.

V is TRBV7-9 and J is TRBJ1-2; D might be TRBD1 (6 bases). The CDR3 spans 16 residues. The V end was cut by 1 base, the J end by 8 bases, with 20 bases between. Germline CDR1 and CDR2: SEHNR and FQNEAQ (reference sequence). DNA for the CDR3: TGTGCCAGCAGCTTAGGGTCGGGGGGCTCCTCTTCCGGCTACACCTTC. It encodes CASSLGSGGSSSGYTF.

This clonotype was recorded only once. The V call is TRBV2, the J call TRBJ2-7; D may match TRBD1 or TRBD2 (6 bases each). The CDR3 sequence is 14 residues long. Trimming removed 8 bases at V and 7 bases at J, with 21 bases between. CDR1 and CDR2 from the germline V gene are SNHLY and FYNNEI. CDR3 residues: CASDDLGGRGEQYF. The CDR3 DNA reads TGTGCCAGCGACGACCTGGGGGGCAGAGGTGAGCAGTACTTC.

V is TRBV20-1 and J is TRBJ2-7, with TRBD1 matching over 7 bases. V lost 5 bases and J lost 6; bases outside the gene matches: 10. The germline V gene encodes CDR1 DFQATT and CDR2 SNEGSKA (reference sequence). The CDR3 spans 13 residues. The CDR3 reads CSAWTGRGSEQYF. As DNA, the CDR3 is TGCAGTGCTTGGACAGGCCGGGGCTCCGAGCAGTACTTC.

This clonotype was detected only a few times. The gene calls are TRBV20-1 and TRBJ2-1; 13 positions agree with TRBD2. The CDR3 extends over 19 amino acids. V lost 2 bases to trimming and J lost 1 base; unmatched junction nucleotides: 11. Germline lookup yields CDR1 DFQATT and CDR2 SNEGSKA (reference sequence). The CDR3 DNA reads as TGCAGTGCTAGATCGGTTTGGACTAGCGGGGGTGCGTCCTACAATGAGCAGTTCTTC. Translated, it gives CSARSVWTSGGASYNEQFF.

This clonotype was detected only a few times. The chain carries TRBV7-9 and TRBJ1-1; D is uncertain. This CDR3 contains 13 residues. V was cut by 0 bases and J by 7 bases, with 9 bases left in between. Germline assignment: CDR1 SEHNR and CDR2 FQNEAQ (reference sequence). The CDR3 reads CASSLAVNGEAFF. CDR3 DNA sequence: TGTGCCAGCAGCTTAGCTGTGAACGGTGAAGCTTTCTTT.

This clonotype was found a few times. The chain employs TRBV29-1 and TRBJ2-7, with D hard to call. V dropped 4 bases and J dropped 0 bases, with 10 bases sitting between them. Germline V CDR1 and CDR2: SQVTM, ANQGSEA. The CDR3 has 13 amino acids. CDR3 DNA: TGCAGCGTTGCGTCGGAGAGCTCCTACGAGCAGTACTTC. Its protein is CSVASESSYEQYF.

This clonotype was picked up a small number of times. The chain recombines TRBV3-1 with TRBJ2-5; D is perhaps TRBD1 or TRBD2 (7 bases each). Germline V gene sequence: CDR1 LGHDT, CDR2 YNNKEL (reference sequence). The CDR3 runs to 14 residues. The ends were cut back, 5 bases at V and 4 bases at J, with 14 bases in the middle. Written as DNA, the CDR3 is TGTGCCAGCAGCTGGGGAGGGGGCGCAGAGACCCAGTACTTC. This encodes CASSWGGGAETQYF.

The gene calls are TRBV7-2 and TRBJ1-2, with D possibly TRBD1 on 6 matching bases. CDR1 SGHTA and CDR2 FQGNSA come from the germline V gene. Trimming cost V 6 bases and J 3 bases, with 17 bases left between them. The CDR3 spans 15 residues. The CDR3: CASRKPGHMDYGYTF. The CDR3 DNA is TGTGCCAGCAGGAAGCCGGGACATATGGACTATGGCTACACCTTC.

The J gene is TRBJ2-7, the V gene TRBV6-6, with TRBD1 matching 7 bases. V shed 5 bases, J shed 3 bases, and the junction held 7 bases outside the gene matches. The CDR3 spans 14 residues. The germline gives CDR1 MNHNY, CDR2 SVGAGI (reference sequence). The CDR3: CASSPSGQYYEQYF. DNA for the CDR3: TGTGCCAGCAGTCCATCGGGACAGTACTACGAGCAGTACTTC.

The rearrangement links TRBV5-4 to TRBJ2-7, with 9 positions matching TRBD2. The end of the DNA aligns better with TRBJ2-5, so the J call may be wrong. This CDR3 is built from 15 residues. The germline gives CDR1 SGHNT, CDR2 YYREEE (reference sequence). This CDR3 is CASSSSSGVAETQYF. The DNA for the CDR3 is TGTGCCAGCAGCTCCTCTAGCGGGGTAGCGGAGACCCAGTACTTC.

The table lists this clonotype with many counts. The chain recombines TRBV5-6 with TRBJ2-5, with D perhaps matching TRBD1 (6 bases). V shed 0 bases and J shed 5 bases, with 8 bases lying between them. This CDR3 has 13 amino acids. Germline V gives CDR1 SGHDT, CDR2 YYEEEE. For the CDR3, the DNA is TGTGCCAGCAGCTTGGATACAGGGGAGACCCAGTACTTC. As protein: CASSLDTGETQYF.

The rearrangement joins TRBV6-5 to TRBJ1-5; D remains unclear. The V end lost 6 bases, the J end lost 4 bases, and 10 bases lay between the germline ends. Looked up from germline, CDR1 is MNHEY and CDR2 is SVGAGI. This CDR3 has 13 residues. The CDR3, as DNA: TGTGCCAGCAGCGCCGCGTGGAATCAGCCCCAGCATTTT. Residues: CASSAAWNQPQHF.

The chain employs TRBV18 and TRBJ2-5; 10 bases are shared with TRBD2. V was clipped by 0 bases and J by 4 bases; unmatched bases: 2. This CDR3 is built from 15 residues. From germline, CDR1 is KGHSH and CDR2 LQKENI. The CDR3 loop is CASSPPGLATETQYF. In DNA form, the CDR3 reads TGTGCCAGCTCACCACCGGGACTAGCGACAGAGACCCAGTACTTC.

The V gene is TRBV20-1, the J gene TRBJ1-5; 9 bases match TRBD1. The germline V gene has CDR1 DFQATT and CDR2 SNEGSKA (reference sequence). There are 15 residues in the CDR3. V was clipped by 2 bases and J by 3 bases; unmatched bases: 5. The DNA of the CDR3 is TGCAGTGCTAGACGACAGGGGGGCGTCAATCAGCCCCAGCATTTT. As protein: CSARRQGGVNQPQHF.

This clonotype was detected only once. The CDR3 carries no conserved terminal phenylalanine or tryptophan, so it likely arises from a read error. The V gene is TRBV12-3 or TRBV12-4, the J gene TRBJ2-3; D is unresolved. Trimming shortened V by 3 bases and J by 4 bases, and 11 bases separated the two germline ends. The CDR3 runs 14 residues. CDR3 amino acids: CASSFRVSADTQYS. The CDR3 DNA reads as TGTGCCAGCAGTTTTAGGGTGAGCGCAGATACGCAGTATTCT.